These 22 T cell receptor beta chains came from one sample sequenced in a study of T cell changes during pregnancy in multiple sclerosis. The data were produced by immunoSEQ multiplex PCR, yet TCRdb's version contains in-frame clones alone and is incomplete. Of 70,000 or so clones in the sample, roughly 92% were seen once. This specimen consisted of peripheral blood, obtained in the third trimester of pregnancy. These receptors were taken from a female donor in good health, enrolled as a control in a pregnancy study.

The CDR3, as DNA: TGTGCCAGCAGTTCCGGACAGGGGGATAATGAAAAACTGTTTTTT. It is translated as CASSSGQGDNEKLFF. The V gene is TRBV6-5, the J gene TRBJ1-4; 10 positions agree with TRBD1. The CDR3 has 15 amino acids. Germline-derived CDR1 and CDR2 are MNHEY and SVGAGI. The junction had 3 bases not matched to a gene; V was cut back by 4 bases and J by 4 bases.

J is TRBJ2-3 and V is TRBV5-4; weak D call: TRBD1 (6 bases). Germline V CDR1 and CDR2: SGHNT, YYREEE (reference sequence). Trimming shortened V by 4 bases and J by 5 bases, and 17 bases separated the two germline ends. The CDR3 totals 15 residues. The CDR3 sequence: CASSPRPRGEDTQYF. The CDR3, as DNA: TGTGCCAGCAGCCCGAGGCCCAGGGGCGAAGATACGCAGTATTTT.

The chain recombines TRBV30 with TRBJ2-1, with 8 bases matching TRBD2. Germline V lookup: CDR1 GTSNPN, CDR2 SVGIG (reference sequence). V shed 3 bases, J shed 6 bases, and the junction held 4 bases outside the gene matches. The CDR3 is 13 residues long. The CDR3 bases are TGTGCCTGGAGAGCGGGGGCAGTCAATGAGCAGTTCTTC. Protein: CAWRAGAVNEQFF.

This chain connects TRBV6-1 to TRBJ2-7; 7 bases agree with TRBD1. Germline V gene sequence: CDR1 MNHNS, CDR2 SASEGT. V lost 1 base, J lost 0 bases, and 3 bases stayed unmatched. CDR3 length: 15 residues. CDR3 residues: CASSEGQGPSYEQYF. Here the CDR3 DNA reads TGTGCCAGCAGTGAAGGACAGGGCCCCTCCTACGAGCAGTACTTC.

The V call is TRBV18, the J call TRBJ2-7, with D possibly matching TRBD1 (6 bases). V shed 6 bases and J shed 7 bases, with 19 bases lying between them. Germline V gene lookup returns CDR1 KGHSH and CDR2 LQKENI. There are 14 residues in the CDR3. CDR3 DNA: TGTGCCAGCTCGCGAACAGGGACGGCGCGTGAGCAGTACTTC. Residues: CASSRTGTAREQYF.

The chain uses TRBV30 and TRBJ2-5; no clear D. Trimming pared 3 bases from V and 1 base from J, leaving 6 bases between. In germline, CDR1 is GTSNPN, CDR2 SVGIG (reference sequence). This CDR3 contains 12 residues. The CDR3 loop is CAWSPVQETQYF. The DNA for the CDR3 is TGTGCCTGGAGCCCAGTCCAAGAGACCCAGTACTTC.

J is TRBJ2-7 and V is TRBV25-1; D remains unclear. Germline CDR1 is MGHDK and CDR2 is SYGVNS. This CDR3 region has 16 residues. Between the trimmed V and J ends, which lost 1 base and 4 bases, there was a span of 17 bases. The chain's CDR3 is CASSELVSPTSYEQYF. CDR3 in DNA: TGTGCCAGCAGTGAATTGGTTAGCCCAACGTCATACGAGCAGTACTTC.

In this sample, this clone turned up a few times. The rearrangement links TRBV4-1 to TRBJ2-7; the D gene is possibly TRBD1 (6 bases). Germline lookup yields CDR1 MGHRA and CDR2 YSYEKL. The germline V and J ends were trimmed by 4 bases and 3 bases, with 13 bases remaining between them. This CDR3 spans 14 amino acids. The CDR3 here is CASSPQGSHYEQYF. The DNA of the CDR3 is TGCGCCAGCAGCCCACAGGGTAGTCACTACGAGCAGTACTTC.

The J gene is TRBJ2-5, the V gene TRBV11-2; D uncertain. The CDR3 sequence is 13 residues long. V lost 0 bases to trimming and J lost 4 bases, with 6 bases between them. The germline V gene encodes CDR1 SGHAT and CDR2 FQNNGV. The CDR3, as DNA: TGTGCCAGCAGCTTAGAGCGGTTAGAGACCCAGTACTTC. This sequence encodes CASSLERLETQYF.

The chain couples TRBV9 to TRBJ2-3; 7 nucleotides match TRBD1. Germline V gene lookup returns CDR1 SGDLS and CDR2 YYNGEE. The CDR3 is made up of 14 amino acids. V shed 0 bases, J shed 4 bases, and the junction held 2 bases outside the gene matches. CDR3 protein: CASSVGQGADTQYF. The CDR3 nucleotides read TGTGCCAGCAGCGTAGGCCAGGGGGCAGATACGCAGTATTTT.

This clone was seen just once. This chain uses TRBV5-1 with TRBJ1-1; 8 bases agree with TRBD1. Germline CDR1 SGHRS, CDR2 YFSETQ. The V segment lost 4 bases and the J segment 7 bases; nucleotides outside the gene matches: 9. The CDR3 sequence is 14 residues long. CDR3 residues: CASSDHRGVGEAFF. For the CDR3, the DNA is TGCGCCAGCAGCGACCACAGGGGGGTGGGTGAAGCTTTCTTT. Full variable domain (remainder filled in from reference TRBV5-1 and TRBJ1-1): KAGVTQTPRYLIKTRGQQVTLSCSPISGHRSVSWYQQTPGQGLQFLFEYFSETQRNKGNFPGRFSGRQFSNSRSEMNVSTLELGDSALYLCASSDHRGVGEAFFGQGTRLTVV.

The chain combines TRBV30 with TRBJ1-5; the D is unclear. CDR1 and CDR2 from the germline V gene are GTSNPN and SVGIG (reference sequence). V was pared by 0 bases and J by 2 bases, with 8 bases between. The length of the CDR3 is 14 residues. CDR3 DNA: TGTGCCTGGAGTGTACTCAGCGGCAATCAGCCCCAGCATTTT. This gives the protein CAWSVLSGNQPQHF.

The gene calls are TRBV11-2 and TRBJ2-1, with TRBD1 matching over 9 bases. CDR3 length equals 15 residues. CDR1 and CDR2 (germline): SGHAT, FQNNGV. Losses at the gene ends were 2 bases for V and 6 bases for J; bases not matched to a gene: 5. The CDR3 coding sequence is TGTGCCAGCAGCTTAAGACAGGGGGGGCGCAATGAGCAGTTCTTC. As protein: CASSLRQGGRNEQFF. Using reference TRBV11-2 and TRBJ2-1 for the parts outside the CDR3, the full variable domain is EAGVAQSPRYKIIEKRQSVAFWCNPISGHATLYWYQQILGQGPKLLIQFQNNGVVDDSQLPKDRFSAERLKGVDSTLKIQPAKLEDSAVYLCASSLRQGGRNEQFFGPGTRLTVL.

This clone has more than one count but fewer than ten. At one boundary the junction diverges from the germline segment, which might be a read error. CDR3 loop: CASRGLYGRGFF. DNA for the CDR3: TGTGCCAGTCGGGGGTTGTACGGTCGGGGCTTTTTT. J is TRBJ1-5 and V is TRBV19; tentatively, D is TRBD1 (5 bases). Germline CDR1 and CDR2: LNHDA and SQIVND (reference sequence). The CDR3 is 12 amino acids.

The chain recombines TRBV11-2 with TRBJ2-5, with D possibly being TRBD2 (6 bases). The CDR3 totals 14 residues. V was cut by 5 bases and J by 5 bases, with 15 bases left in between. CDR1 and CDR2 (germline): SGHAT, FQNNGV. As DNA, the CDR3 is TGTGCCAGCAGCACCCGGCGGGATAACGAGACCCAGTACTTC. Translation gives CASSTRRDNETQYF.

This chain connects TRBV30 to TRBJ1-2; TRBD1 aligns across 7 bases. Losses at the gene ends were 4 bases for V and 5 bases for J; bases not matched to a gene: 1. CDR1 is GTSNPN and CDR2 is SVGIG in the germline V gene (reference sequence). The CDR3 extends over 11 amino acids. The CDR3 DNA reads as TGTGCCTGGAACAGGGGTTATGGCTACACCTTC. Translation: CAWNRGYGYTF. Full variable domain (outside the CDR3, taken from reference TRBV30 and TRBJ1-2): SQTIHQWPATLVQPVGSPLSLECTVEGTSNPNLYWYRQAAGRGLQLLFYSVGIGQISSEVPQNLSASRPQDRQFILSSKKLLLSDSGFYLCAWNRGYGYTFGSGTRLTVV.

The J gene is TRBJ2-2, the V gene TRBV5-4, with 8 bases lining up with TRBD2. The V gene's germline CDR1 is SGHNT and CDR2 YYREEE (reference sequence). V was clipped by 1 base and J by 5 bases; unmatched bases: 1. The CDR3 runs to 14 residues. As DNA, the CDR3 is TGTGCCAGCAGCTTGACGGGAGGGACCGGGGAGCTGTTTTTT. Translated, it gives CASSLTGGTGELFF.

A word on this clone: Other nucleotide sequences from this sample produce the same CDR3. V is TRBV19 and J is TRBJ1-6; 8 nucleotides match TRBD1. V dropped 3 bases and J dropped 7; count of bases not matched to a gene: 2. This CDR3 has 14 residues. Germline CDR1 and CDR2: LNHDA and SQIVND (reference sequence). The CDR3 loop reads CASSIDRGNSPLHF. In nucleotides, the CDR3 is TGTGCCAGTAGTATCGACAGGGGAAATTCACCCCTCCACTTT.

The V and J genes are TRBV5-8 and TRBJ1-2; tentatively, D is TRBD1 (5 bases). The germline V gene encodes CDR1 SGHTS and CDR2 YDEGEE. V was clipped by 2 bases and J by 3 bases, with 11 bases between them. The CDR3 extends over 14 amino acids. This CDR3 reads CASSFKQAYYGYTF. The CDR3 DNA is TGTGCCAGCAGCTTCAAACAGGCGTACTATGGCTACACCTTC.

This clone was detected once. The V gene is TRBV9, the J gene TRBJ2-2, with TRBD2 matching over 11 bases. Germline V gene lookup returns CDR1 SGDLS and CDR2 YYNGEE. The trim removed 1 base at V and 6 bases at J, leaving 2 bases unmatched. This CDR3 is built from 15 residues. The CDR3 region has the DNA TGTGCCAGCAGCGTAAATAGCGGGGGGGCCGGGGAGCTGTTTTTT. Its translation is CASSVNSGGAGELFF.

The V and J genes are TRBV2 and TRBJ2-5, with 8 bases that match TRBD2. Per germline, CDR1 SNHLY and CDR2 FYNNEI. The CDR3 sequence is 15 residues long. V lost 6 bases, J lost 4 bases, and 10 bases stayed unmatched. The CDR3 sequence: CASRYKSGGGETQYF. CDR3 DNA sequence: TGTGCCAGCAGGTACAAAAGCGGGGGCGGAGAGACCCAGTACTTC.

The chain recombines TRBV5-5 with TRBJ1-3; D is possibly TRBD1 (5 bases). There are 15 residues in the CDR3. V was cut by 6 bases and J by 0 bases, with 13 bases left in between. CDR1 and CDR2 from the germline V gene are SGHKS and YYEKEE (reference sequence). The CDR3 nucleotides are TGTGCCAGCACCGCGGGGACCTTCTCTGGAAACACCATATATTTT. Translated, it gives CASTAGTFSGNTIYF.